This section outlines one T cell receptor (beta chain) sequence together with its context. Clones were read by immunoSEQ multiplex PCR, and TCRdb kept only the in-frame ones, dropping some. Altogether around 95,000 clones are present, around 90% being singletons, with the ten largest covering under 0.65%. The data belong to a study of OX40 agonist ivuxolimab in advanced cancers. Germline loops: CDR1 SGHTA, CDR2 FQGNSA. CDR3 length: 13 residues. With 3 bases removed from V and 3 bases from J, the gap between germline ends came to 9 bases. The rearrangement joins TRBV7-2 to TRBJ2-7, with D unresolved. The clonotype was recovered from an adult with an advanced solid tumor such as melanoma, head and neck, liver or kidney cancer. Sequences were derived from CD4+ or CD8+ T cells sorted from blood, sampled in a trial of the OX40 agonist ivuxolimab. The CDR3 loop reads CASSLNGGYEQYF. DNA of the CDR3: TGTGCCAGCAGCTTGAACGGCGGCTACGAGCAGTACTTC.